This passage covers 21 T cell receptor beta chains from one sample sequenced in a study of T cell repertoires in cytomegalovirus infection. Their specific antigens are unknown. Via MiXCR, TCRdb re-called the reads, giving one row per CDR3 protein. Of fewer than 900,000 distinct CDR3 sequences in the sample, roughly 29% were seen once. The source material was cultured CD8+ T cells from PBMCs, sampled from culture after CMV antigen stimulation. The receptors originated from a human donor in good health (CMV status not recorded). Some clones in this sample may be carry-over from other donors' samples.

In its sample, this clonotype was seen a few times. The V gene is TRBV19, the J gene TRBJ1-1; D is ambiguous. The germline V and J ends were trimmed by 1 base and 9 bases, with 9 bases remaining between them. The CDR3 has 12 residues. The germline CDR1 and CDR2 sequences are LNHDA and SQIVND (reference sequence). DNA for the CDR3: TGTGCCAGTAGTATAGGGCAACTCCAAGCTTTCTTT. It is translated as CASSIGQLQAFF.

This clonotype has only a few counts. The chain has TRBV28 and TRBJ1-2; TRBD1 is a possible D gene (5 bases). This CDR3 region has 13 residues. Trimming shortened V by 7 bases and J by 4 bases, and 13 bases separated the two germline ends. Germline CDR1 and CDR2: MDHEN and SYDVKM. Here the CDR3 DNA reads TGTGCCAGCAAAGACAGTGGTTTCTATGGCTACACCTTC. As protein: CASKDSGFYGYTF.

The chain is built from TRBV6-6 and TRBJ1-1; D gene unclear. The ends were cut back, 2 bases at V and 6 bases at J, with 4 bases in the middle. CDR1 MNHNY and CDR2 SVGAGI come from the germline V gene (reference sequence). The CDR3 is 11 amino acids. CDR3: CASSYPSEAFF. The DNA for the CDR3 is TGTGCCAGCAGTTACCCATCTGAAGCTTTCTTT.

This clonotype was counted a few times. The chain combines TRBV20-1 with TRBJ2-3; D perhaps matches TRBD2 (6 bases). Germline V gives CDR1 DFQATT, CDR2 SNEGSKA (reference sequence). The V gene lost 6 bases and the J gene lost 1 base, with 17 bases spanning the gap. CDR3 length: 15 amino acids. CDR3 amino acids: CSAPPLAVGTDTQYF. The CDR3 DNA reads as TGCAGTGCCCCCCCCTTAGCGGTTGGCACAGATACGCAGTATTTT.

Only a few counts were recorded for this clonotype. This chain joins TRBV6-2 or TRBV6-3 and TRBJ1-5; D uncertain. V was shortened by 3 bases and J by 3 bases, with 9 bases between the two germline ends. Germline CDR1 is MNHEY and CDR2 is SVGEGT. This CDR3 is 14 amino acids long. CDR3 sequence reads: CASSYGTVNQPQHF. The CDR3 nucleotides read TGTGCCAGCAGTTATGGAACAGTCAATCAGCCCCAGCATTTT.

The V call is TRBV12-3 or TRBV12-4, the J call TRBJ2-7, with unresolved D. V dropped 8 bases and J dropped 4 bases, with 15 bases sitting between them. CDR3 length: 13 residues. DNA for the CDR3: TGTGCCAGCCGGAATCAGTCCGTTTACGAGCAGTACTTC. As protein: CASRNQSVYEQYF.

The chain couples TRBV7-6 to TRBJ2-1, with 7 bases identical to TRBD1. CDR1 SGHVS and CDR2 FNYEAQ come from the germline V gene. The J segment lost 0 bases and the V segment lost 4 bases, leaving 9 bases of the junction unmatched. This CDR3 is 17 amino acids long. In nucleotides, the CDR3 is TGTGCCAGCAGCTCCCGAGAGACAGGGTACTCCTACAATGAGCAGTTCTTC. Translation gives CASSSRETGYSYNEQFF.

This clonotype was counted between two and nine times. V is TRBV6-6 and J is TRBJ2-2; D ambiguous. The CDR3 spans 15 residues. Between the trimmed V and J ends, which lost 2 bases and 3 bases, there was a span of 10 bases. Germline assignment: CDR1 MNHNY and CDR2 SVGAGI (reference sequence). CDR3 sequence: CASSYRLQDTGELFF. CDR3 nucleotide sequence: TGTGCCAGCAGTTACAGGTTGCAAGACACCGGGGAGCTGTTTTTT.

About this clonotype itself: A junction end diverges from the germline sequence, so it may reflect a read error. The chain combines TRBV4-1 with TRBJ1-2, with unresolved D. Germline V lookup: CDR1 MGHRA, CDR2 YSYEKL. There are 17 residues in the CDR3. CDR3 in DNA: TGCGCCAGCAGCCAAGATCTTTTCCAGCTTCGCTTCTATGTCTACACCTTC. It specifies CASSQDLFQLRFYVYTF.

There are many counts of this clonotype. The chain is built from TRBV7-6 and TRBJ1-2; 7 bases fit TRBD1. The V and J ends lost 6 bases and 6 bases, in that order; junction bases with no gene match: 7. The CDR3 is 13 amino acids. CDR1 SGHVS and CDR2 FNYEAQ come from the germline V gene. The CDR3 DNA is TGTGCCAGCAGTTTACCCAGGGGGGATGGCTACACCTTC. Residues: CASSLPRGDGYTF. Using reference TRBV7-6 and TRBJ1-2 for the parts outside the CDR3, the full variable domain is GAGVSQSPRYKVTKRGQDVALRCDPISGHVSLYWYRQALGQGPEFLTYFNYEAQQDKSGLPNDRFSAERPEGSISTLTIQRTEQRDSAMYRCASSLPRGDGYTFGSGTRLTVV.

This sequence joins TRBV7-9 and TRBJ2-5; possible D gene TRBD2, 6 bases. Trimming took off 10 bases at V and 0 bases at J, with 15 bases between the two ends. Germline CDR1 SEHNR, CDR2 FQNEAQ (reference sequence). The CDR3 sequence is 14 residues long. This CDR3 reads CATELREDQETQYF. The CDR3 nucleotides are TGTGCCACCGAGCTAAGGGAGGACCAAGAGACCCAGTACTTC.

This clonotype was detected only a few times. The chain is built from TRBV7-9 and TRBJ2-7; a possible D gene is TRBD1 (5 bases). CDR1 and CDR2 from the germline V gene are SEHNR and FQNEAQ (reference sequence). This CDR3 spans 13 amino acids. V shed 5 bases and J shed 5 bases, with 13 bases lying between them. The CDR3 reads CASSPRQFHEQYF. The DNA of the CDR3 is TGTGCCAGCAGCCCCAGACAGTTCCACGAGCAGTACTTC.

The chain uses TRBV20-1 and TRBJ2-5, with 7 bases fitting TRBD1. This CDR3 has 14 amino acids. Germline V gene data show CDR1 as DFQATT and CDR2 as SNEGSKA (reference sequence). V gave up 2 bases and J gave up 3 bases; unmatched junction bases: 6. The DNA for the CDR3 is TGCAGTGCTAGATCCCCCACAGGGGAAGAGACCCAGTACTTC. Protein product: CSARSPTGEETQYF.

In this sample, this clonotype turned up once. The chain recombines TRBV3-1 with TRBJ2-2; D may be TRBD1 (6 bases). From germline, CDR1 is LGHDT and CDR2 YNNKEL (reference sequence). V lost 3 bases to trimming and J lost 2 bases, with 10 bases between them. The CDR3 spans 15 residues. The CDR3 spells CASSHVGHNTGELFF. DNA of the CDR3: TGTGCCAGCAGCCATGTGGGACACAACACCGGGGAGCTGTTTTTT.

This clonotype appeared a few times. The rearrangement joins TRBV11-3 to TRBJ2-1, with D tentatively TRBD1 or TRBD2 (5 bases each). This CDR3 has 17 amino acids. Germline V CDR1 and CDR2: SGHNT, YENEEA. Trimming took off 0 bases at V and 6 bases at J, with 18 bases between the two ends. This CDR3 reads CASSLDRRGRGVNEQFF. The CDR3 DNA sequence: TGTGCCAGCAGCTTAGATCGTAGAGGGAGAGGGGTCAATGAGCAGTTCTTC. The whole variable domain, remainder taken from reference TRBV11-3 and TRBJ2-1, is EAGVVQSPRYKIIEKKQPVAFWCNPISGHNTLYWYLQNLGQGPELLIRYENEEAVDDSQLPKDRFSAERLKGVDSTLKIQPAELGDSAVYLCASSLDRRGRGVNEQFFGPGTRLTVL.

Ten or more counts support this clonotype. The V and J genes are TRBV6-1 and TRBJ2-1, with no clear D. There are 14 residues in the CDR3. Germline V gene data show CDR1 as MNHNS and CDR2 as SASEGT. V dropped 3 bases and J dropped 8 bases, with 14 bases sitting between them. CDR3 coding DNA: TGTGCCAGCAGTGAGGGTCCACTCGGAGATGAGCAGTTCTTC. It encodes CASSEGPLGDEQFF.

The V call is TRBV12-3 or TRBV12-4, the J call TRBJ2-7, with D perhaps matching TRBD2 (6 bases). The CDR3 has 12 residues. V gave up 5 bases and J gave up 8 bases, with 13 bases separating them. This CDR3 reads CASSPGTAQQYV. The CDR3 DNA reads TGTGCCAGCAGTCCGGGGACTGCCCAGCAGTACGTC.

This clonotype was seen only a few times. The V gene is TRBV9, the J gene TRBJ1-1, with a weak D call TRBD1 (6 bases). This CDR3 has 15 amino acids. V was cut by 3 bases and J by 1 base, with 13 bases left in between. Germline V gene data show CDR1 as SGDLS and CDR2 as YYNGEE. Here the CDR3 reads CASSGWGGSNTEAFF. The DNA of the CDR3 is TGTGCCAGCAGCGGTTGGGGGGGCTCGAACACTGAAGCTTTCTTT.

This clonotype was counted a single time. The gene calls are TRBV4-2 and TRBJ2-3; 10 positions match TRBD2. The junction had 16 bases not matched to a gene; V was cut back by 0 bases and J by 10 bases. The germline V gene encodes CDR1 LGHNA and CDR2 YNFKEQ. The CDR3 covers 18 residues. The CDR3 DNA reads TGTGCCAGCAGCCAAGATGAGGCTAGCGGGGGCCTCCGGAACCCGCAGTATTTT. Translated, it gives CASSQDEASGGLRNPQYF.

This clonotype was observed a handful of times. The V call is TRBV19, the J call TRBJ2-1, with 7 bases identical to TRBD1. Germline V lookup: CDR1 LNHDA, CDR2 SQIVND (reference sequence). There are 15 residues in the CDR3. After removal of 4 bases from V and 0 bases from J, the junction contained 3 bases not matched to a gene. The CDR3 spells CASSKTGSSYNEQFF. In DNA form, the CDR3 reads TGTGCCAGTAGTAAGACAGGGAGCTCCTACAATGAGCAGTTCTTC.

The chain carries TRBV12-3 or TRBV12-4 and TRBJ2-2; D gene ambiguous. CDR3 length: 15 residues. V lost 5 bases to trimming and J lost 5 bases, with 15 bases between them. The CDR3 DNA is TGTGCCAGCAGTACCCCCCCGTCACCGACCGGGGAGCTGTTTTTT. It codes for CASSTPPSPTGELFF.